This TCR beta chain was identified in a study of cytomegalovirus exposure and HLA in healthy donors. Overall study findings and caveats: Of the V segments, some could not be distinguished, including TRBV6-2 and TRBV6-3, and were excluded.

Points on this clone: The target antigen is unknown.

The CDR3 has 14 amino acids. Germline V gene lookup returns CDR1 MNHNS and CDR2 SASEGT. The V end was cut by 6 bases, the J end by 0 bases, with 9 bases between. The PCR ran on 60 Vbeta and 13 Jbeta primers. The protocol was immunoSEQ multiplex PCR, while the TCRdb copy is restricted to in-frame clones and leaves out a portion. Of over 150,000 clones in the sample, around 85% are singletons; the top ten hold around 4%. The rearrangement links TRBV6-1 to TRBJ1-3; D gene uncertain. The receptor was isolated from a man between 40 and 49 years old in good health and CMV-seronegative. The sample taken for sequencing was PBMCs. The CDR3 coding sequence is TGTGCCAGCAGCCCCAGCGTCTCTGGAAACACCATATATTTT. Translating gives CASSPSVSGNTIYF.